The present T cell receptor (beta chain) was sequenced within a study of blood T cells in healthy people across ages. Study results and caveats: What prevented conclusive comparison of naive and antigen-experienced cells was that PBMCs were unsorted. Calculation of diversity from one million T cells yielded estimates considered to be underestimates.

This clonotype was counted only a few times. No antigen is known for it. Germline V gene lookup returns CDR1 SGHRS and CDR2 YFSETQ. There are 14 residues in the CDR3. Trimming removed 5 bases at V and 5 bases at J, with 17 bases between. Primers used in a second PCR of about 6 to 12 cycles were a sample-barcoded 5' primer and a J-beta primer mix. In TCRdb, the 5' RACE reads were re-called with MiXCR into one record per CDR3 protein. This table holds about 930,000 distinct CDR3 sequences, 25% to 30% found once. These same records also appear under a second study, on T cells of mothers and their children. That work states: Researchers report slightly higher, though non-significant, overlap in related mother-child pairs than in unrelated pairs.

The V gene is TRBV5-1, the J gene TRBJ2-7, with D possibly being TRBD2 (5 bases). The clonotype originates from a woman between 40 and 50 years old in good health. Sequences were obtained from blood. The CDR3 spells CASSSGVAPHEQYF. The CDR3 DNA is TGCGCCAGCAGTTCCGGGGTTGCTCCCCACGAGCAGTACTTC.